Each of the 13 T cell receptor beta chains below was sequenced from the same sample in a study of shared clonotypes between healthy human individuals. Profiling relied on immunoSEQ multiplex PCR, and the TCRdb table lists in-frame clones only, not all of them. In the table there are about 590,000 clones, over 95% of which are singletons. CD45RO-negative, CCR7-selected cells formed the naive CD8 fraction, which excluded terminally differentiated effector memory CD45RA+ cells. The specimen was naive CD8+ T cells sorted from blood. The source is a woman younger than 45 in good health.

As to this clone: Relative to the germline gene, one junction end is altered; a read error may explain this. The chain has TRBV28 and TRBJ1-2; D may be TRBD1 (5 bases). This CDR3 comprises 12 residues. Germline-derived CDR1 and CDR2 are MDHEN and SYDVKM. The CDR3 nucleotides read TGTGCCAGCAGTTTGCCGACAGCACTAACCGAATTC. Its translation: CASSLPTALTEF.

As to this clone: The same CDR3 arises from other DNA sequences in this sample as well. This chain uses TRBV15 with TRBJ2-1; D gene unclear. The CDR3 runs 12 residues. The germline V gene has CDR1 LNHNV and CDR2 YYDKDF (reference sequence). Trimming took off 1 base at V and 7 bases at J, with 5 bases between the two ends. The CDR3 coding sequence is TGTGCCACCAGCAGAGTAGGGAATGAGCAGTTCTTC. It yields the protein CATSRVGNEQFF.

In the case of this clone: Within the sample, other DNA sequences also encode this same CDR3. CDR3 bases: TGTGCCAGCAGCCCCTACACCGGGGAGCTGTTTTTT. Its protein is CASSPYTGELFF. The chain couples TRBV27 to TRBJ2-2, with no clear D. Germline V gene lookup returns CDR1 MNHEY and CDR2 SMNVEV (reference sequence). V lost 6 bases to trimming and J lost 3 bases, with 5 bases between them. The CDR3 is 12 amino acids.

The gene calls are TRBV5-8 and TRBJ2-2; the D is unclear. The V gene lost 2 bases and the J gene lost 5 bases, with 4 bases spanning the gap. Germline loops: CDR1 SGHTS, CDR2 YDEGEE. There are 12 residues in the CDR3. Here the CDR3 reads CASSFGTGELFF. The CDR3 nucleotides are TGTGCCAGCAGCTTCGGGACCGGGGAGCTGTTTTTT.

The chain links TRBV7-9 to TRBJ2-1; 7 bases are shared with TRBD2. The germline V gene has CDR1 SEHNR and CDR2 FQNEAQ (reference sequence). CDR3 size: 14 residues. J lost 4 bases, V lost 5 bases, and 5 bases had no gene match. CDR3 DNA sequence: TGTGCCAGCAGCGATCTGGGAGGGTACAATGAGCAGTTCTTC. Amino acid sequence: CASSDLGGYNEQFF.

The V and J genes are TRBV6-1 and TRBJ2-1; D is ambiguous. CDR3 size: 10 residues. Germline V gene sequence: CDR1 MNHNS, CDR2 SASEGT. The germline V and J ends were trimmed by 2 bases and 7 bases, with 0 bases remaining between them. The CDR3 bases are TGTGCCAGCAGTGAAAATGAGCAGTTCTTC. Its protein is CASSENEQFF.

The chain combines TRBV27 with TRBJ2-1, with 12 bases aligning to TRBD2. J was trimmed by 10 bases and V by 5 bases; bases with no gene match: 9. This CDR3 has 15 residues. The germline CDR1 and CDR2 sequences are MNHEY and SMNVEV (reference sequence). This CDR3 reads CASSLGLAGRTEQFF. Written as DNA, the CDR3 is TGTGCCAGCAGTCTTGGACTAGCGGGGAGGACAGAGCAGTTCTTC.

The chain joins TRBV5-4 to TRBJ2-5; the match to TRBD2 covers 12 bases. V lost 4 bases, J lost 5 bases, and 6 bases stayed unmatched. The CDR3 contains 15 residues. The germline V gene has CDR1 SGHNT and CDR2 YYREEE (reference sequence). For the CDR3, the DNA is TGTGCCAGCAGCGACGGACTAGCGGGAAGGGAGACCCAGTACTTC. Its protein is CASSDGLAGRETQYF.

The chain uses TRBV19 and TRBJ2-2; D possibly corresponds to TRBD2 (5 bases). This CDR3 region has 18 residues. Looked up from germline, CDR1 is LNHDA and CDR2 is SQIVND (reference sequence). Trimming pared 3 bases from V and 0 bases from J, leaving 17 bases between. CDR3 nucleotides: TGTGCCAGTAGTATGGCGGAGGTATCCCACGCGAACACCGGGGAGCTGTTTTTT. It codes for CASSMAEVSHANTGELFF.

The chain uses TRBV4-1 and TRBJ2-3; 8 bases line up with TRBD1. Germline assignment: CDR1 MGHRA and CDR2 YSYEKL. With V trimmed by 1 base and J by 3 bases, 3 bases remained unmatched. This CDR3 is built from 15 residues. The CDR3 protein is CASSQVDRVTDTQYF. CDR3 nucleotide sequence: TGCGCCAGCAGCCAAGTGGACAGGGTTACAGATACGCAGTATTTT.

Comment on this clone: A read error is possible here, since a much larger clone lies one base away. The chain's CDR3 is CASSTDYEQYF. The DNA for the CDR3 is TGTGCCAGCAGCACCGACTACGAGCAGTACTTC. This chain uses TRBV5-6 with TRBJ2-7; no firm D call. Trimming took 4 bases from V and 3 from J, leaving 5 bases between them. This CDR3 comprises 11 residues. From germline, CDR1 is SGHDT and CDR2 YYEEEE.

The chain joins TRBV4-1 to TRBJ2-5; TRBD1 might be the D (5 bases). The CDR3 is made up of 16 amino acids. Trimming pared 0 bases from V and 2 bases from J, leaving 13 bases between. The germline gives CDR1 MGHRA, CDR2 YSYEKL. CDR3: CASSQEGEGMQETQYF. The CDR3 DNA follows: TGCGCCAGCAGCCAAGAAGGGGAAGGGATGCAAGAGACCCAGTACTTC.

This chain joins TRBV6-6 and TRBJ1-1; D gene ambiguous. The CDR3 totals 10 residues. Trimming took off 11 bases at V and 7 bases at J, with 11 bases between the two ends. Looked up from germline, CDR1 is MNHNY and CDR2 is SVGAGI (reference sequence). The CDR3 is CASSSVEAFF. CDR3 bases: TGTGCCTCCTCTTCGGTTGAAGCTTTCTTT.